This record covers a single T cell receptor beta chain. There is no known antigen for this receptor. Base qualities are not recorded, but no much larger clone differs from it by a single base. The data originate from a study of shared clonotypes between healthy human individuals (dated by TCRdb to between 2020 and 2021). In the study overall: Two women and a few men aged 18 to 49 years were included in the cohort. Per donor, three plates each were used for CD4 naive and CD4 memory, two for CD8 naive, and one for CD8 memory. To estimate repertoire size and how much clonotypes are shared between individuals, the study performed deep sequencing of blood TCR repertoires from 4 to 6 healthy adults. To increase sequencing depth and limit assay-specific biases, TCR repertoire library preparation and sequencing were carried out by different laboratories using diverse techniques. Each donor's leukapheresis produced roughly between roughly 0.85 and 9.5 billion PBMCs. General conclusions and limits of the study: The genetic and exposure-history diversity represented was limited by the small number of donors. Based on pairwise subsampling, the degree of clonotype sharing among donors was expected to be affected by sequencing depth. Even with the large sequencing depth, rarefaction of the sorted-subset datasets indicated that sequencing was incomplete. Naive subsets generally had larger estimated clonotype richness than memory subsets did. Sampling was limited to blood, and TCR repertoires in tissue likely differ from TCR repertoires in blood. Higher generation probabilities were observed for clonotypes shared by all four sorted-subset donors than for non-shared clonotypes. About 5% of naive CD4, 3.5% of naive CD8, 2.3% of memory CD4, and 0.35% to 0.5% of memory CD8 clonotypes were shared across several donors.

Taken from cysteine to phenylalanine, the CDR3 has 12 residues. Only the CDR3 DNA stays, 36 bases, in frame from base 1. CDR1 SEHNR and CDR2 FQNEAQ were looked up in the germline V gene (reference sequence). Trimming at the junction amounts to 5 bases on V and 2 bases on J, and the germline ends lie 6 bases apart. CD8 naive samples were CD45RO-negative cells positively selected for CCR7, giving a CD45RA+CCR7+ population that excluded TemRA cells. The donors were healthy, HIV-negative adults who had no recently reported acute infections or vaccinations. Every donor was a Caucasian adult residing in Nashville, Tennessee, USA. After blood collection by leukapheresis, PBMCs were isolated using Ficoll-Histopaque density gradient centrifugation and then cryopreserved in the vapor phase of liquid nitrogen. Purity and quantity of every magnetically sorted T cell population were checked by analytical flow cytometry. From each sorted fraction, genomic DNA was isolated and quantified by UV absorbance on a Nanodrop 2000c.

Using the deep immunoSEQ assay, multiplex PCR amplified TCR CDR3 regions from genomic DNA. For each cell subset, the extracted genomic DNA was distributed evenly across all wells of several immunoSEQ 96-well plates, and each plate served as one replicate. For sorted subsets, about 200 ng genomic DNA, equal to approximately 30,000 T cell genomes, was loaded into each replicate PCR. The purified libraries were quantified using a Qubit 3.0 fluorometer, sized with a Bioanalyzer 2100, and then quantified again using the KAPA Library Quantification kit. Each immunoSEQ 96-well plate was sequenced on its own single-read 150-cycle Illumina NextSeq 550 flow cell. As for the original processing: Because the immunoSEQ output held only junctional sequences and lacked quality scores, the filtering could not match the filtering applied to full-length reads. Sequences were annotated with PyIR, a Python wrapper for IgBLAST v1.9, using IMGT germline references to assign V/J genes and CDR3. Any read was removed if the V/J assignment was weak (E-value above 1e-6), the CDR3 was missing, or the read contained stop codons, out-of-frame junctions, or ambiguous translated residues. V3J clonotypes were defined as sequences sharing the same inferred V gene, J gene, and CDR3 amino acid sequence. Percentage overlap between repertoires was computed as shared unique clonotypes divided by the size of the smaller repertoire. RTK rarefaction, the Chao1 estimator, and Recon v2.1 estimates of unobserved clonotypes were used to assess repertoire richness. OLGA was used to compute generation probabilities for all TCRbeta clonotypes that the gDNA method yielded from a handful of donors. As stored in TCRdb, this immuneACCESS dataset retains in-frame rearrangements with V and J assigned. A fraction of the clones does not appear; measured against another copy, unresolved V genes explain less than half of the discrepancy, and the remainder lacks a known reason. The V and J calls and clone size come from that table; D and trimming were worked out from the DNA. The sample records about 590,000 clones, less than 97% of which are singletons. Approximately 0.1% of the sample is held by the ten biggest clonotypes.

The source is a woman in her thirties in good health. The sequence joins TRBV7-9 to TRBJ1-2, with the identity of the D gene unclear. Specimen: naive CD8+ T cells sorted from blood. The sample's cell subset or site label, in plain terms: CD45RA+CCR7+. The CDR3 region has the sequence CASSGNNYGYTF. The bases are TGTGCCAGCAGCGGGAACAACTATGGCTACACCTTC.